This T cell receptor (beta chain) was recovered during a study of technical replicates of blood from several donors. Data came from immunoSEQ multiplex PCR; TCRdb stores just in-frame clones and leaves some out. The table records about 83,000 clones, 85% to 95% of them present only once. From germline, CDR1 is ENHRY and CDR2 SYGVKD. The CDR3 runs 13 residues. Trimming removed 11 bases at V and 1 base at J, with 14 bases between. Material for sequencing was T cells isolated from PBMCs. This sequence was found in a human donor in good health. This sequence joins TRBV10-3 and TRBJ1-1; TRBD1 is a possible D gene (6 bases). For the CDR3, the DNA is TGTGCCCATCAGGACAGCACGAACACTGAAGCTTTCTTT. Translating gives CAHQDSTNTEAFF.